The rows below give T cell receptor beta chains drawn from one sample of a study of cytomegalovirus exposure and HLA in healthy donors. Profiling relied on immunoSEQ multiplex PCR, and the TCRdb table lists in-frame clones only, not all of them. This table has tens of thousands of clones, 70% to 90% appearing once. Material for sequencing was PBMCs. The receptor source for this set is a woman aged 25 to 39 in good health and CMV-seronegative. Both conserved end residues are part of each CDR3. The D gene is left open where the match is weak. Clone size is given for some rows only: seen once, a few or many times, or a class if the clone is expanded.

D gene,J gene,clone size,V gene,CDR3 protein,CDR3 DNA
.,TRBJ2-2,.,TRBV19,CASSTRTSLNTGELFF,TGTGCCAGTAGTACACGGACAAGCCTTAACACCGGGGAGCTGTTTTTT
.,TRBJ1-5,.,TRBV27,CASSSGARYQPQHF,TGTGCCAGCAGCTCTGGGGCCCGGTATCAGCCCCAGCATTTT
TRBD2,TRBJ2-7,.,TRBV11-3,CASTGEGYEQYF,TGTGCCAGCACCGGGGAGGGATACGAGCAGTACTTC
TRBD1,TRBJ1-1,once,TRBV5-4,CASSLGQGGNTEAFF,TGTGCCAGCAGCTTGGGACAGGGGGGGAACACTGAAGCTTTCTTT
TRBD1,TRBJ2-1,.,TRBV12-5,CASGPGQVLLYEQFF,TGTGCTAGTGGTCCGGGACAGGTCCTTCTGTATGAGCAGTTCTTC
TRBD1,TRBJ1-3,.,TRBV29-1,CSVGIEGATRNTIYF,TGCAGCGTTGGCATTGAGGGGGCAACGCGAAACACCATATATTTT
TRBD1,TRBJ2-2,.,TRBV7-2,CASSPDRGPGELFF,TGTGCCAGCAGCCCGGACAGGGGCCCCGGGGAGCTGTTTTTT
TRBD1,TRBJ1-2,.,TRBV7-8,CASSPRDRQKIYGYTF,TGTGCCAGCAGCCCGAGGGACAGACAGAAGATCTATGGCTACACCTTC
.,TRBJ1-1,.,TRBV6-5,CASSYSVANTEAFF,TGTGCCAGCAGTTACTCCGTGGCGAACACTGAAGCTTTCTTT
.,TRBJ1-1,.,TRBV30,CAWSSVVAGEGNTEAFF,TGTGCCTGGAGTAGTGTTGTGGCAGGGGAGGGGAATACTGAAGCTTTCTTT
.,TRBJ1-3,once,TRBV11-2,CASSLVTGSGNTIYF,TGTGCCAGCAGCTTAGTCACAGGGAGTGGAAACACCATATATTTT
TRBD1,TRBJ2-7,.,TRBV4-3,CASSYGQGYEQYF,TGCGCCAGCAGCTATGGACAGGGCTACGAGCAGTACTTC
.,TRBJ2-2,.,TRBV11-3,CASNLQGSNTGELFF,TGTGCCAGCAACCTTCAGGGGAGCAACACCGGGGAGCTGTTTTTT
TRBD1,TRBJ1-3,.,TRBV7-6,CASSSDRGPGNTIYF,TGTGCCAGCAGCTCTGACAGGGGGCCTGGAAACACCATATATTTT
.,TRBJ1-2,.,TRBV19,CASSIVRGNYGYTF,TGTGCCAGTAGTATCGTACGAGGTAACTATGGCTACACCTTC
TRBD2,TRBJ2-5,.,TRBV7-9,CASSKTSGTKETQYF,TGTGCCAGCAGCAAGACTAGCGGGACCAAAGAGACCCAGTACTTC
TRBD1,TRBJ1-5,.,TRBV7-2,CASSWGTGSIQPQHF,TGTGCCAGCAGCTGGGGGACAGGGAGTATCCAGCCCCAGCATTTT
.,TRBJ1-6,.,TRBV4-3,CASSQELFAGNSPLHF,TGCGCCAGCAGCCAAGAGCTTTTCGCAGGGAATTCACCCCTCCACTTT
TRBD1,TRBJ1-1,.,TRBV19,CASRDRDTEAFF,TGTGCCAGTAGGGACAGGGACACTGAAGCTTTCTTT
.,TRBJ2-7,few,TRBV6-5,CASSPHEGALDEQYF,TGTGCCAGCAGTCCCCACGAAGGGGCCCTGGACGAGCAGTACTTC
.,TRBJ2-7,.,TRBV5-1,CASSSQGYEQYF,TGCGCCAGCAGCTCCCAGGGCTACGAGCAGTACTTC
.,TRBJ2-7,.,TRBV27,CASTPSGLSYEQYF,TGTGCCAGCACTCCCTCGGGACTCTCCTACGAGCAGTACTTC
.,TRBJ1-1,.,TRBV5-6,CASSWGQGLGTEAFF,TGTGCCAGCAGCTGGGGGCAGGGTTTGGGCACTGAAGCTTTCTTT
TRBD1,TRBJ2-3,.,TRBV7-2,CASRPGTGGTDTQYF,TGTGCCAGCAGGCCAGGGACAGGGGGGACAGATACGCAGTATTTT
.,TRBJ1-3,.,TRBV28,CASSFFLGPGNTIYF,TGTGCCAGCAGTTTTTTCCTTGGCCCTGGAAACACCATATATTTT
.,TRBJ1-4,once,TRBV19,CASTWGGGGEKLFF,TGTGCCAGTACCTGGGGGGGTGGCGGAGAAAAACTGTTTTTT
TRBD1,TRBJ1-2,.,TRBV7-9,CASSPGQEPNYGYTF,TGTGCCAGCAGCCCAGGACAGGAGCCTAACTATGGCTACACCTTC
TRBD1,TRBJ2-7,.,TRBV5-4,CASSSGDRTTAYEQYF,TGTGCCAGCAGCTCCGGGGACAGGACTACAGCCTACGAGCAGTACTTC
.,TRBJ1-2,.,TRBV19,CASSVGRGGYTF,TGTGCCAGTAGTGTGGGCAGGGGAGGCTACACCTTC
.,TRBJ1-5,.,TRBV12-5,CASGSILKGEQESYQPQHF,TGTGCTAGTGGTTCTATACTTAAGGGTGAACAGGAAAGTTATCAGCCCCAGCATTTT
.,TRBJ2-7,.,TRBV28,CASSLWAGSTYEQYF,TGTGCCAGCAGCTTATGGGCAGGCTCTACCTACGAGCAGTACTTC
.,TRBJ1-2,.,TRBV5-6,CASSLAPTGTYGYTF,TGTGCCAGCAGCTTGGCACCTACAGGGACCTATGGCTACACCTTC
.,TRBJ2-2,once,TRBV4-3,CASSQGSGNTGELSF,TGCGCCAGCAGCCAAGGGTCCGGGAACACCGGGGAGCTGTCTTTT
TRBD1,TRBJ2-7,.,TRBV11-2,CASSKDRGEQYF,TGTGCCAGCAGCAAGGACAGGGGCGAGCAGTACTTC
.,TRBJ2-7,.,TRBV29-1,CSVDVASNEQYF,TGCAGCGTTGATGTGGCTAGCAACGAGCAGTACTTC
.,TRBJ1-6,.,TRBV7-2,CASSLGGQNNSPPHF,TGTGCCAGCAGCTTAGGTGGACAGAACAATTCACCCCCCCACTTT